Each of the 9 T cell receptor beta chains below was sequenced from the same sample in a study of blood T cell repertoires in COVID-19 (dated by TCRdb to the early 2020s). The receptor library was made with the immunoSEQ multiplex PCR assay. Drawn from immuneACCESS, this table holds only the in-frame rearrangements with V and J called that TCRdb kept. Clones are partly lost; checked studies trace under half to an unresolved V gene and leave the rest unexplained. Across this sample there are a few hundred thousand clones, with almost 90% seen only once. 2.1% of the sample is in the top ten clones. The sequencing input was peripheral blood. These receptors all come from a woman aged 55-69 years with COVID-19, enrolled during active disease.

The V call is TRBV12-5, the J call TRBJ2-7; TRBD2 might be the D (7 bases). The CDR3 totals 17 residues. The germline V and J ends were trimmed by 4 bases and 1 base, with 20 bases remaining between them. Germline assignment: CDR1 LGHNT and CDR2 FRNRAP. DNA for the CDR3: TGTGCTAGTGGTTCTACATTAGAGGCGGGGGCATCCTACGAGCAGTACTTC. Amino acids: CASGSTLEAGASYEQYF.

CDR3 in amino acids: CSVGSPGGGTEAFF. DNA for the CDR3: TGCAGCGTTGGGTCCCCAGGGGGCGGCACTGAAGCTTTCTTT. The V gene is TRBV29-1, the J gene TRBJ1-1; 8 positions agree with TRBD1. Germline V gives CDR1 SQVTM, CDR2 ANQGSEA. V lost 4 bases to trimming and J lost 4 bases; unmatched junction nucleotides: 8. The CDR3 has 14 residues.

The gene calls are TRBV30 and TRBJ1-2; D is perhaps TRBD1 (5 bases). The CDR3 totals 13 residues. Germline-derived CDR1 and CDR2 are GTSNPN and SVGIG (reference sequence). Trimming left V 2 bases short and J 4 bases short, with 11 bases between. The CDR3 loop is CAWSPGHGYGYTF. The DNA of the CDR3 is TGTGCCTGGAGTCCTGGACACGGCTATGGCTACACCTTC.

The chain employs TRBV4-3 and TRBJ2-3; TRBD2 matches 12 bases. CDR3 length: 17 amino acids. Germline V gives CDR1 LGHNA, CDR2 YSLEER. After removal of 3 bases from V and 1 base from J, the junction contained 5 bases not matched to a gene. The CDR3 DNA reads as TGCGCCAGCAGCCAGTCCCGACTAGCGGGGGGCACAGATACGCAGTATTTT. It is translated as CASSQSRLAGGTDTQYF.

This chain connects TRBV25-1 to TRBJ2-5; D unclear. There are 10 residues in the CDR3. Trimming took 6 bases from V and 4 from J, leaving 3 bases between them. CDR1 and CDR2 from the germline V gene are MGHDK and SYGVNS. This chain's CDR3 is CASSRETQYF. Written as DNA, the CDR3 is TGTGCCAGCAGCCGAGAGACCCAGTACTTC.

Here the CDR3 reads CASNTTLIGETQYF. The CDR3 DNA is TGTGCCAGCAATACAACACTCATCGGGGAGACCCAGTACTTC. The chain couples TRBV25-1 to TRBJ2-5, with D unclear. CDR1 is MGHDK, CDR2 SYGVNS, per germline. V lost 7 bases to trimming and J lost 5 bases, with 17 bases between them. CDR3 size: 14 residues. Full variable domain (outside the CDR3, taken from reference TRBV25-1 and TRBJ2-5): EADIYQTPRYLVIGTGKKITLECSQTMGHDKMYWYQQDPGMELHLIHYSYGVNSTEKGDLSSESTVSRIRTEHFPLTLESARPSHTSQYLCASNTTLIGETQYFGPGTRLLVL.

This clone showed up just once. The rearrangement joins TRBV12-5 to TRBJ1-1; D remains ambiguous. In germline, CDR1 is LGHNT, CDR2 FRNRAP. V gave up 2 bases and J gave up 2 bases, with 3 bases separating them. CDR3 length: 12 residues. CDR3 DNA sequence: TGTGCTAGTGGTTTGTTAAACACTGAAGCTTTCTTT. As protein: CASGLLNTEAFF.

The chain couples TRBV13 to TRBJ1-2; 7 bases fit TRBD1. V was clipped by 4 bases and J by 2 bases; unmatched bases: 13. Germline loops: CDR1 PRHDT, CDR2 FYEKMQ (reference sequence). The CDR3 extends over 17 amino acids. CDR3 DNA: TGTGCCAGCAGCTCAACGTTTGACAGGGTCGGGAACTATGGCTACACCTTC. Encoded protein: CASSSTFDRVGNYGYTF.

The genes are TRBV5-1 and TRBJ2-7; no reliable D call. V was pared by 4 bases and J by 0 bases, with 14 bases between. CDR3 length: 15 residues. Germline-derived CDR1 and CDR2 are SGHRS and YFSETQ. The CDR3 region has the DNA TGCGCCAGCAGCCCTGGCCATCTCAGCTCCTACGAGCAGTACTTC. Protein: CASSPGHLSSYEQYF.